This TCR beta chain emerged from a study of T-cell memory formation after mild COVID-19. As for the study in general: TCR clusters were mostly donor specific. General study points: Clones that got smaller from day 15 to 85 had even CD4/CD8, while clones growing later tipped toward CD4+.

Worth noting for this clonotype: Its antigen remains unknown.

One entry per CDR3 protein results from TCRdb running MiXCR on the 5' RACE reads. This table has about 33,000 distinct CDR3 sequences, around 21% appearing once. V lost 4 bases to trimming and J lost 9 bases, with 15 bases between them. The V gene's germline CDR1 is LGHDT and CDR2 YNNKEL (reference sequence). This CDR3 spans 13 amino acids. The sample consisted of PBMCs or a T cell subset sorted from them (not recorded which). The rearrangement links TRBV3-1 to TRBJ1-1, with TRBD1 as a possible D gene (6 bases). This clonotype was sampled from an adult who had mild COVID-19 (a few samples of this study predate the infection). Cell type and time point are not known. The CDR3 nucleotides are TGTGCCAGCAGCCCCGCACGAGACAGGAAAGCTTTCTTT. This gives the protein CASSPARDRKAFF.